The clone carrying this T cell receptor (beta chain) came up once. The germline CDR1 and CDR2 sequences are SGHRS and YFSETQ. With V trimmed by 3 bases and J by 3 bases, 4 bases remained unmatched. The CDR3 has 14 amino acids. This record belongs to a study of cytomegalovirus exposure and HLA in healthy donors. This PCR relied on a set of 60 Vbeta primers and 13 Jbeta primers. Profiling relied on immunoSEQ multiplex PCR, and the TCRdb table lists in-frame clones only, not all of them. The table shows 89,000 or so clones, with around 80% occurring only once. The chain joins TRBV5-1 to TRBJ2-7; 9 bases fit TRBD1. Sequenced material: PBMCs. The source is a man between 18 and 29 years old in good health and CMV-seropositive. CDR3 sequence: CASSSGTGNYEQYF. The CDR3 DNA reads TGCGCCAGCAGCTCAGGGACAGGGAACTACGAGCAGTACTTC.